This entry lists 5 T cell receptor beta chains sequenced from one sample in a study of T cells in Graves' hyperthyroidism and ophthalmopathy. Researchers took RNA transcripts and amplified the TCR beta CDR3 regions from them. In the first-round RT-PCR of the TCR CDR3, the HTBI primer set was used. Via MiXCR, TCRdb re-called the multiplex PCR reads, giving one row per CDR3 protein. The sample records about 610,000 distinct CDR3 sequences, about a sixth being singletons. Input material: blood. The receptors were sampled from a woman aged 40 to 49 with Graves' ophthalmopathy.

CDR3 protein: CASSLIGRLAFF. The CDR3 nucleotides are TGTGCCAGCAGTTTAATCGGGAGACTAGCTTTCTTT. The chain combines TRBV28 with TRBJ1-1; the D is unclear. Germline values: CDR1 MDHEN, CDR2 SYDVKM. The CDR3 covers 12 residues. V lost 2 bases to trimming and J lost 10 bases, with 11 bases between them.

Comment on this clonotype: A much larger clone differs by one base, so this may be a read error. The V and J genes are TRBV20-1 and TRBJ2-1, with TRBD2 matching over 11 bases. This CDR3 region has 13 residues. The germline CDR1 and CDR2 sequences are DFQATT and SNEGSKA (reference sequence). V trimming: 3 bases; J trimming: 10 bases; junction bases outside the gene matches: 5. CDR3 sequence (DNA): TGCAGTGCTAGGACTAGCGGGGCCTACGAGCAGTTCTTC. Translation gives CSARTSGAYEQFF.

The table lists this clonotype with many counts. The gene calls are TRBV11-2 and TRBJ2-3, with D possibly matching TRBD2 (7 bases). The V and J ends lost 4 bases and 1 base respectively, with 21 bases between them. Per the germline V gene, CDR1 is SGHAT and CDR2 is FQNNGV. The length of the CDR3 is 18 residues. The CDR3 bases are TGTGCCAGCAGCTCCGGTGTCTTGGGGGGGCGGGGCACAGATACGCAGTATTTT. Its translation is CASSSGVLGGRGTDTQYF.

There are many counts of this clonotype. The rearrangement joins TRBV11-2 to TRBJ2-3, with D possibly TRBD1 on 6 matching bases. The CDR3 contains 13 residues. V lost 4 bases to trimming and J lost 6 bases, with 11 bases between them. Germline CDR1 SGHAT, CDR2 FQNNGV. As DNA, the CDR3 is TGTGCCAGCAGCTCAAACAGGGCTGATACGCAGTATTTT. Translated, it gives CASSSNRADTQYF.

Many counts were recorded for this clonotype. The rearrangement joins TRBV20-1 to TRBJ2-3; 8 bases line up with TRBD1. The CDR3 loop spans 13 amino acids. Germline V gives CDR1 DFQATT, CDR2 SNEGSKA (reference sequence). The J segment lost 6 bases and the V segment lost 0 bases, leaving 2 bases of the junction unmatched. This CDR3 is CSARDRGLDTQYF. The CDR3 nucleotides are TGCAGTGCTAGAGACAGGGGGCTTGATACGCAGTATTTT.